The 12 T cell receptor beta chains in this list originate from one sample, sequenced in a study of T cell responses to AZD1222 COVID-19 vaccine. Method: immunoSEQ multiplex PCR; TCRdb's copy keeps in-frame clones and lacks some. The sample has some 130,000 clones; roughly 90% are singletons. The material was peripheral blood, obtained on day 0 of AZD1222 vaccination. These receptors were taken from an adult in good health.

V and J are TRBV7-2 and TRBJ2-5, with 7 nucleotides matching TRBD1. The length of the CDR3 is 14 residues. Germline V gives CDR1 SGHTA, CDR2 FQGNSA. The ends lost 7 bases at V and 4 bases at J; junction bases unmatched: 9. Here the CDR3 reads CASKENAGGETQYF. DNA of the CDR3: TGTGCCAGCAAAGAAAACGCAGGGGGAGAGACCCAGTACTTC.

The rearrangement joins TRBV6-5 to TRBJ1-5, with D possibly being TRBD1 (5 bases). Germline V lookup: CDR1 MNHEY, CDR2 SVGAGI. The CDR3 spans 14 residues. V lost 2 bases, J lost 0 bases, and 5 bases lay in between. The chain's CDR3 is CASSYRGSNQPQHF. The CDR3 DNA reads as TGTGCCAGCAGTTACAGGGGTAGCAATCAGCCCCAGCATTTT.

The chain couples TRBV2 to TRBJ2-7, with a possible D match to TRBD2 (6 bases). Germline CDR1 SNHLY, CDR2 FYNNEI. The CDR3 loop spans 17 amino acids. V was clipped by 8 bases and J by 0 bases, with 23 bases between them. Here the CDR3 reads CASYVRPGVSNSYEQYF. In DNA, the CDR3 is TGTGCCAGCTATGTGAGGCCGGGGGTCTCCAACTCCTACGAGCAGTACTTC.

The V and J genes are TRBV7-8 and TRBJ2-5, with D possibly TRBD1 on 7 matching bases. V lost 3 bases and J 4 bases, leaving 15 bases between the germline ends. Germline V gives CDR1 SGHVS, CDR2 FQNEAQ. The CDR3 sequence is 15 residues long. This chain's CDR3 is CASSLKGARGETQYF. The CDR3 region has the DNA TGTGCCAGCAGCTTGAAGGGGGCGCGGGGAGAGACCCAGTACTTC.

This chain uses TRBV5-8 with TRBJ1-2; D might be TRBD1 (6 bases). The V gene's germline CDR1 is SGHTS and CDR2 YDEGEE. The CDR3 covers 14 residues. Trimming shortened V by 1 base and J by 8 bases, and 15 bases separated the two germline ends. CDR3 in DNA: TGTGCCAGCAGCTTGAACAGGGTCGGAGAGGGCTACACCTTC. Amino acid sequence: CASSLNRVGEGYTF. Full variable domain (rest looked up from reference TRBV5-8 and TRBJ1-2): EAGVTQSPTHLIKTRGQQATLRCSPISGHTSVYWYQQALGLGLQFLLWYDEGEERNRGNFPPRFSGRQFPNYSSELNVNALELEDSALYLCASSLNRVGEGYTFGSGTRLTVV.

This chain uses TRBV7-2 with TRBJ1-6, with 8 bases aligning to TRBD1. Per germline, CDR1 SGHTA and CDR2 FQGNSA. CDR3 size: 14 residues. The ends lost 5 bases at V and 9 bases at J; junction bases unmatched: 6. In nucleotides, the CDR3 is TGTGCCAGCAGCCAGGACAGGGTGGTTTCACCCCTCCACTTT. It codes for CASSQDRVVSPLHF.

The CDR3 bases are TGCGCCAGCAGCTTGCAGTCTTCAAACTATGGCTACACCTTC. Protein product: CASSLQSSNYGYTF. The rearrangement joins TRBV5-1 to TRBJ1-2, with unresolved D. The CDR3 is 14 amino acids. The V and J ends lost 1 base and 2 bases respectively, with 9 bases between them. Per germline, CDR1 SGHRS and CDR2 YFSETQ.

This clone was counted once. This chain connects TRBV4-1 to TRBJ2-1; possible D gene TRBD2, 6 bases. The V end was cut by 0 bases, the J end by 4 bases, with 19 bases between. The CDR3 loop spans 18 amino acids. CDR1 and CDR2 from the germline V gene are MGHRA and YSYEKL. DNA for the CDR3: TGCGCCAGCAGCCAAGATTTAATTGGTAGCGGATCATACAATGAGCAGTTCTTC. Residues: CASSQDLIGSGSYNEQFF.

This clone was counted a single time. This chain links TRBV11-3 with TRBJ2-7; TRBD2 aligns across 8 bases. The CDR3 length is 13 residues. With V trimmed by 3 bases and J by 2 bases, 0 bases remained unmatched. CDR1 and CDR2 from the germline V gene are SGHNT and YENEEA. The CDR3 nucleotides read TGTGCCAGCAGCTTCGGGGGGGCCTACGAGCAGTACTTC. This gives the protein CASSFGGAYEQYF.

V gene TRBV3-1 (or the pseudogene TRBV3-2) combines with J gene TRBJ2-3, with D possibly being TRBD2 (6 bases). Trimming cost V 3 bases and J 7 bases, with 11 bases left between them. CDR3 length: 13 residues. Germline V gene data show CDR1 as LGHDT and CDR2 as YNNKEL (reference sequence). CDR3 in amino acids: CASSHGEEYTQYF. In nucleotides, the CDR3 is TGTGCCAGCAGCCACGGGGAGGAATATACGCAGTATTTT.

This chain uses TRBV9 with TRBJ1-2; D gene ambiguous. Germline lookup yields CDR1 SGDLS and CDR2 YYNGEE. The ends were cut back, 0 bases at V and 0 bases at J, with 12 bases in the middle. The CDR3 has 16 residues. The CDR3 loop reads CASSVGFGGANYGYTF. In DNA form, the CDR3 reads TGTGCCAGCAGCGTAGGGTTTGGAGGAGCTAACTATGGCTACACCTTC.

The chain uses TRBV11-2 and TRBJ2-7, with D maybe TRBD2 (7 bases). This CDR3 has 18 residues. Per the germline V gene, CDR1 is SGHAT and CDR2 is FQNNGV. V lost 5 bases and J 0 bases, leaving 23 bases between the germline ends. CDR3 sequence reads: CASSKLGGADRSSYEQYF. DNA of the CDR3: TGTGCCAGCAGCAAACTAGGGGGGGCAGACCGAAGCTCCTACGAGCAGTACTTC.